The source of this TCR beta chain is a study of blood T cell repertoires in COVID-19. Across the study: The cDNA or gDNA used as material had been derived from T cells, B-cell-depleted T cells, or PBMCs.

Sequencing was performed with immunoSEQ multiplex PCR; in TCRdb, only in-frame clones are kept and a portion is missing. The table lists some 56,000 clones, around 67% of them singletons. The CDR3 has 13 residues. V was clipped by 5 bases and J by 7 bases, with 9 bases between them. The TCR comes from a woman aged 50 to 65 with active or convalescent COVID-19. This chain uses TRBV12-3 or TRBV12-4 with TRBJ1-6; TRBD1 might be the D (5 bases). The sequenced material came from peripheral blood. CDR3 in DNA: TGTGCCAGCAGTATGAAGGGGAATTCACCCCTCCACTTT. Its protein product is CASSMKGNSPLHF.